This T cell receptor beta chain was sequenced in a study of blood T cell repertoires in COVID-19. Background on the study: The study drew acute and convalescent COVID-19 samples from the United States, Italy and Spain. Sample material is recorded as cDNA or gDNA derived from T cells, B-cell-depleted T cells, or PBMCs.

Study processing details: By means of reference gene primer amplification, nucleated cell counts were estimated. This table comes from immunoSEQ multiplex PCR, and its TCRdb copy is limited to in-frame clones, with some not included. V, J and clone size were drawn from that table, and D and trimming were deduced from the DNA. The table includes over 200,000 clones, 85% to 90% detected once. This CDR3 contains 16 residues. This chain links TRBV12-2 with TRBJ1-6. TRBV12-2 is a documented pseudogene. The specimen was peripheral blood. This receptor was taken from a man aged 80 or over with acute or convalescent COVID-19. Here the CDR3 reads CASRLECGVGNSPLHF. CDR3 in DNA: TGTGCAAGTCGCTTAGAGTGCGGGGTAGGGAATTCACCCCTCCACTTT.